One sample yielded the 31 T cell receptor beta chains listed below, sequenced in a study of CD8+CD57+ T cells in acquired aplastic anemia. Genomic DNA was employed as the template in profiling TCR beta VDJ and CDR3. TCRdb recomputed calls from the reads with MiXCR, one row per CDR3 protein. The table has 150,000 or so distinct CDR3 sequences, roughly 48% seen once; the top ten hold approximately 3%. For sequencing, patients were chosen who had shown expansion of CD8+CD57+ cells by flow cytometry. Input material: sorted CD4+, CD8+, or CD8+CD57+ T cells (not recorded which) from PBMCs. The receptors originated from a human donor with aplastic anemia.

As for this clonotype: One end of the junction varies from germline; a read error may be responsible. This chain joins TRBV9 and TRBJ2-1, with 8 bases matching TRBD2. Germline values: CDR1 SGDLS, CDR2 YYNGEE. The CDR3 consists of 14 residues. In DNA, the CDR3 is TGTGCCAACAGCGACGGACTAGCCGACAATGAGCAGTTCTTC. Translating gives CANSDGLADNEQFF.

V and J are TRBV15 and TRBJ2-3; D unclear. Germline CDR1 reads LNHNV; CDR2 reads YYDKDF (reference sequence). This CDR3 spans 14 amino acids. Trimming left V 3 bases short and J 6 bases short, with 13 bases between. CDR3: CATSSDHVGDTQYF. CDR3 in DNA: TGTGCCACCAGCAGTGACCACGTCGGGGATACGCAGTATTTT.

Many counts were recorded for this clonotype. The V and J genes are TRBV27 and TRBJ1-2; 10 bases fit TRBD1. The CDR3 is 14 residues long. With 6 bases clipped from V and 7 bases from J, the junction kept 8 bases outside the gene matches. Germline V gene sequence: CDR1 MNHEY, CDR2 SMNVEV (reference sequence). CDR3 amino acids: CASRMTGGDIGYTF. As DNA, the CDR3 is TGTGCCAGCAGGATGACAGGGGGCGATATTGGCTACACCTTC.

A note on this clonotype: One junction end disagrees with the germline gene, perhaps due to a read error. The J gene is TRBJ2-7, the V gene TRBV10-3, with unresolved D. CDR1 ENHRY and CDR2 SYGVKD come from the germline V gene. The CDR3 runs to 13 residues. The CDR3 bases are TGTGCCAGCAGTGGCTTTAGCTCCTACGAGCAGTACTTC. Protein: CASSGFSSYEQYF.

The chain links TRBV10-3 to TRBJ1-2, with D maybe TRBD1 (5 bases). The V and J ends lost 2 bases and 2 bases respectively, with 9 bases between them. There are 14 residues in the CDR3. CDR1 ENHRY and CDR2 SYGVKD come from the germline V gene. CDR3 nucleotide sequence: TGTGCCATCAGTGAGCCGACAGAAAACTATGGCTACACCTTC. It codes for CAISEPTENYGYTF.

This clonotype was counted only a few times. The J gene is TRBJ2-5, the V gene TRBV9, with unresolved D. The CDR3 spans 12 residues. Germline values: CDR1 SGDLS, CDR2 YYNGEE. Trimming removed 8 bases at V and 4 bases at J, with 12 bases between. Written as DNA, the CDR3 is TGTGCCAGAGATCCCTTCGGAGAGACCCAGTACTTC. Translated: CARDPFGETQYF.

The rearrangement joins TRBV4-3 to TRBJ2-7; D is possibly TRBD2 (5 bases). Trimming took off 0 bases at V and 3 bases at J, with 9 bases between the two ends. The CDR3 spans 14 residues. Germline assignment: CDR1 LGHNA and CDR2 YSLEER. The CDR3 DNA is TGCGCCAGCAGCCAAGATAGCACTAGCTACGAGCAGTACTTC. Its translation is CASSQDSTSYEQYF.

This clonotype was counted ten times or more. This sequence joins TRBV20-1 and TRBJ2-5; 12 bases map to TRBD2. The CDR3 sequence is 17 residues long. Germline-derived CDR1 and CDR2 are DFQATT and SNEGSKA (reference sequence). V trimming: 3 bases; J trimming: 3 bases; junction bases outside the gene matches: 11. CDR3 protein: CSARVTSGRPTKETQYF. The CDR3 DNA sequence: TGCAGTGCTAGGGTAACTAGCGGGAGGCCGACGAAAGAGACCCAGTACTTC.

This clonotype has only one observation. An end of the junction differs from the germline gene, which may be a read error. The genes are TRBV25-1 and TRBJ2-2; D is possibly TRBD2 (6 bases). The CDR3 totals 16 residues. Germline assignment: CDR1 MGHDK and CDR2 SYGVNS. CDR3 DNA: TGTGCCAGCAGTGACCGGAGTGATCCGAACACCGGGGGGCTGTTTTTT. Protein sequence: CASSDRSDPNTGGLFF.

The V call is TRBV10-2, the J call TRBJ2-7, with D possibly being TRBD1 (6 bases). Germline values: CDR1 WSHSY, CDR2 SAAADI. V lost 4 bases and J lost 4, with 11 bases in between. This CDR3 is built from 13 residues. The chain's CDR3 is CASSGQGWYEQYF. The CDR3 coding sequence is TGCGCCAGCAGTGGGCAGGGGTGGTACGAGCAGTACTTC.

V and J are TRBV2 and TRBJ2-7; no reliable D call. CDR3 size: 14 residues. V lost 1 base and J lost 1, with 8 bases in between. From germline, CDR1 is SNHLY and CDR2 FYNNEI. In DNA form, the CDR3 reads TGTGCCAGCAGTGAAGACAGCGCATCCTACGAGCAGTACTTC. Its protein is CASSEDSASYEQYF.

This clonotype was recorded at least ten times. V gene TRBV7-9 combines with J gene TRBJ2-5, with 11 positions matching TRBD1. With 5 bases clipped from V and 4 bases from J, the junction kept 12 bases outside the gene matches. The germline gives CDR1 SEHNR, CDR2 FQNEAQ (reference sequence). This CDR3 has 17 amino acids. The CDR3 DNA follows: TGTGCCAGCAGCCAACTGAAACAAGGGACAGGGGGAGAGACCCAGTACTTC. As protein: CASSQLKQGTGGETQYF.

The chain carries TRBV20-1 and TRBJ1-2, with 7 bases that match TRBD1. CDR1 and CDR2 (germline): DFQATT, SNEGSKA (reference sequence). The CDR3 has 13 residues. The trim removed 2 bases at V and 8 bases at J, leaving 8 bases unmatched. The CDR3 bases are TGCAGTGCTAGAACGACAGGGATCGACGGCTACACCTTC. It encodes CSARTTGIDGYTF.

Only a few counts were recorded for this clonotype. The junction does not match germline at one end; this may be a read error. This sequence joins TRBV7-7 and TRBJ2-5; D unclear. The germline gives CDR1 SSHAT, CDR2 FNYEAQ (reference sequence). This CDR3 is 13 amino acids long. The CDR3 here is CASSPSDEETQYF. CDR3 sequence (DNA): TGTGCTAGCAGCCCGTCCGATGAAGAGACCCAGTACTTC.

This clonotype was counted at least ten times. This chain joins TRBV2 and TRBJ2-1; 14 nucleotides line up with TRBD2. This CDR3 has 15 residues. The germline V gene encodes CDR1 SNHLY and CDR2 FYNNEI. Germline trimming cut 6 bases from V and 7 bases from J; bases unmatched to any gene: 5. The CDR3, as DNA: TGTGCCAGCAGCCAGGGACTAGCGGGAGTAAATGAGCAGTTCTTC. Protein: CASSQGLAGVNEQFF.

This clonotype was seen only once. The V call is TRBV24-1, the J call TRBJ2-7, with 9 bases lining up with TRBD1. The V gene's germline CDR1 is KGHDR and CDR2 SFDVKD. There are 14 residues in the CDR3. The ends lost 10 bases at V and 5 bases at J; junction bases unmatched: 11. The CDR3 nucleotides read TGTGCCACGACGTCCGGGACAGGGTCTGACGAGCAGTACTTC. Encoded protein: CATTSGTGSDEQYF.

The V call is TRBV25-1, the J call TRBJ1-2, with TRBD1 matching 9 bases. Germline V gene lookup returns CDR1 MGHDK and CDR2 SYGVNS. CDR3 length: 12 amino acids. Unmatched junction bases numbered 3, after V lost 8 bases and J lost 5 bases. CDR3 in amino acids: CASVGTGYGYTF. CDR3 bases: TGTGCCAGCGTCGGGACAGGGTATGGCTACACCTTC.

Of note for this clonotype: This could be a read error, since a much larger clone is one nucleotide away. V gene TRBV7-8 combines with J gene TRBJ1-2, with 7 nucleotides matching TRBD1. CDR3 length: 17 residues. The trim removed 7 bases at V and 3 bases at J, leaving 17 bases unmatched. The germline CDR1 and CDR2 sequences are SGHVS and FQNEAQ. The CDR3: CASTSNRGTVGDYGYTF. The CDR3 DNA reads as TGTGCCAGCACCTCTAACCGCGGGACAGTGGGAGACTATGGCTACACCTTC.

The chain carries TRBV7-9 and TRBJ2-7; 9 nucleotides match TRBD1. Germline V gene sequence: CDR1 SEHNR, CDR2 FQNEAQ (reference sequence). Unmatched junction bases numbered 8, after V lost 8 bases and J lost 6 bases. The CDR3 runs 13 residues. The CDR3 DNA is TGTGCCAGCGGCGAACAGGGGGCAGGCGAGCAGTACTTC. Protein: CASGEQGAGEQYF.

The genes are TRBV19 and TRBJ1-6; D unresolved. Germline V gene lookup returns CDR1 LNHDA and CDR2 SQIVND (reference sequence). CDR3 length equals 11 residues. Trimming removed 6 bases from V and 14 bases from J, with 11 bases in between. CDR3: CASSLGSTLHF. The CDR3 DNA sequence: TGTGCCAGTAGCTTAGGGAGCACCCTCCACTTT.

The sample holds many counts of this clonotype. V is TRBV7-6 and J is TRBJ1-3, with 11 bases fitting TRBD1. Losses at the gene ends were 6 bases for V and 2 bases for J; bases not matched to a gene: 6. The germline V gene has CDR1 SGHVS and CDR2 FNYEAQ. CDR3 length equals 16 residues. CDR3 residues: CASSPRTGGPGNTIYF. The CDR3 DNA reads TGTGCCAGCAGTCCCCGGACAGGGGGCCCTGGAAACACCATATATTTT. The full variable domain, completed using reference TRBV7-6 and TRBJ1-3, is GAGVSQSPRYKVTKRGQDVALRCDPISGHVSLYWYRQALGQGPEFLTYFNYEAQQDKSGLPNDRFSAERPEGSISTLTIQRTEQRDSAMYRCASSPRTGGPGNTIYFGEGSWLTVV.

The sample holds many counts of this clonotype. The V gene is TRBV7-9, the J gene TRBJ1-1; D is unclear. Trimming removed 6 bases from V and 4 bases from J, with 12 bases in between. CDR3 length: 13 residues. Germline CDR1 and CDR2: SEHNR and FQNEAQ (reference sequence). CDR3 DNA sequence: TGTGCCAGCAGTTACACACAGTCCACTGAAGCTTTCTTT. Its translation: CASSYTQSTEAFF.

Details on this clonotype: Compared with germline, one end of the junction differs, possibly owing to a read error. This chain connects TRBV19 to TRBJ1-4; maybe TRBD1 (6 bases). Per germline, CDR1 LNHDA and CDR2 SQIVND (reference sequence). This CDR3 contains 13 residues. The CDR3 nucleotides are TGTGCCAGTAGTACAACCGGGACATTCAAGGAGGCGTTT. Protein product: CASSTTGTFKEAF.

This clonotype appeared once. This chain uses TRBV20-1 with TRBJ1-2; 9 positions agree with TRBD1. CDR3 size: 13 residues. The ends lost 2 bases at V and 4 bases at J; junction bases unmatched: 2. In germline, CDR1 is DFQATT, CDR2 SNEGSKA (reference sequence). The CDR3 region has the DNA TGCAGTGCTAGACAGACAGGGGGCTATGGCTACACCTTC. Its protein is CSARQTGGYGYTF.

Ten or more counts support this clonotype. V usage is TRBV19 and J usage is TRBJ2-5; no definite D call. CDR1 and CDR2 (germline): LNHDA, SQIVND (reference sequence). Between the trimmed V and J ends, which lost 3 bases and 5 bases, there was a span of 10 bases. The CDR3 runs 13 residues. The CDR3 spells CASSIGSLETQYF. The DNA for the CDR3 is TGTGCCAGTAGTATCGGTAGCTTGGAGACCCAGTACTTC.

In its sample, this clonotype was seen once. The chain is built from TRBV7-3 and TRBJ2-1; TRBD2 matches at 9 bases. The CDR3 loop spans 16 amino acids. V shed 6 bases and J 4 bases; nucleotides not matched to a gene: 10. The germline gives CDR1 SGHTA, CDR2 FQGTGA. The CDR3 protein is CASSRSGAGGYNEQFF. The CDR3 DNA follows: TGTGCCAGCAGTCGATCGGGAGCGGGGGGATACAATGAGCAGTTCTTC.

This chain uses TRBV4-1 with TRBJ2-1; TRBD1 is a possible D gene (5 bases). The CDR3 is 14 amino acids. The V gene lost 0 bases and the J gene lost 5 bases, with 8 bases spanning the gap. The germline CDR1 and CDR2 sequences are MGHRA and YSYEKL. In DNA, the CDR3 is TGCGCCAGCAGCCAAGAGGGGCAGGACAATGAGCAGTTCTTC. Amino acids: CASSQEGQDNEQFF.

This clonotype appeared many times. The CDR3 sequence: CASSIPWERHGYTF. CDR3 sequence (DNA): TGTGCCAGTAGTATTCCCTGGGAGAGGCATGGCTACACCTTC. This chain links TRBV19 with TRBJ1-2, with unresolved D. V gave up 3 bases and J gave up 6 bases, with 14 bases separating them. CDR1 is LNHDA and CDR2 is SQIVND in the germline V gene (reference sequence). The CDR3 consists of 14 residues. Based on the CDR3 plus reference TRBV19 and TRBJ1-2, the full variable domain is DGGITQSPKYLFRKEGQNVTLSCEQNLNHDAMYWYRQDPGQGLRLIYYSQIVNDFQKGDIAEGYSVSREKKESFPLTVTSAQKNPTAFYLCASSIPWERHGYTFGSGTRLTVV.

The sample holds many counts of this clonotype. This chain joins TRBV5-1 and TRBJ2-7; D possibly corresponds to TRBD1 (6 bases). V was clipped by 0 bases and J by 3 bases, with 16 bases between them. CDR3 length: 16 residues. The germline V gene has CDR1 SGHRS and CDR2 YFSETQ. CDR3 nucleotide sequence: TGCGCCAGCAGCTTGGCCCCCGGACAGATGATCTACGAGCAGTACTTC. This encodes CASSLAPGQMIYEQYF.

This clonotype has at least ten counts. The V call is TRBV14, the J call TRBJ1-4, with a tentative D call TRBD1 (6 bases). CDR1 and CDR2 from the germline V gene are SGHDN and FVKESK. Trimming removed 2 bases at V and 6 bases at J, with 13 bases between. CDR3 length equals 15 residues. CDR3 nucleotide sequence: TGTGCCAGCAGCCAAAACGACAGGAGGGATGAAAAACTGTTTTTT. It translates to CASSQNDRRDEKLFF.

At least ten counts were recorded for this clonotype. This chain links TRBV2 with TRBJ2-7, with TRBD2 matching 9 bases. This CDR3 has 15 amino acids. Germline CDR1 SNHLY, CDR2 FYNNEI. The V gene end was trimmed by 4 bases and the J gene end by 5 bases; junction bases not matched to a gene: 9. CDR3 amino acids: CASSVSAGGSNEQYF. In DNA form, the CDR3 reads TGTGCCAGCAGTGTATCAGCGGGAGGTAGTAACGAGCAGTACTTC.